The rows below give T cell receptor beta chains drawn from one sample of a study of beta chain features in type 1 diabetes. Libraries were prepared by immunoSEQ multiplex PCR; TCRdb keeps only in-frame clonotypes and omits some of them. The sample lists 900,000 or so clones; 15% to 20% were seen once. Sequencing was carried out using naive CD4+ T cells from blood. These receptors all come from a woman aged 18-29 years in good health. Each CDR3 is given with its conserved first and last residue. A row's size may be missing; if present it is once, few, many or a size class.

clone size,V gene,J gene,CDR3 protein
few,TRBV5-1,TRBJ1-2,CASSLAQATGVYGYTF
few,TRBV19,TRBJ2-7,CASSIQGAYEQYF
-,TRBV18,TRBJ2-4,CASSPNRENIQYF
few,TRBV7-9,TRBJ2-1,CASSQGGPYNEQFF
few,TRBV5-1,TRBJ2-3,CASSLVRLGTDTQYF
few,TRBV4-1,TRBJ2-5,CASSRAGTGKETQYF
-,TRBV29-1,TRBJ2-5,CTVAGAGGPGETQYF
few,TRBV5-1,TRBJ2-5,CASSFGQPQHRETQYF
-,TRBV6-5,TRBJ2-7,CASSSPRDLGEQYF
few,TRBV19,TRBJ2-2,CASSGGLAGGRNTGELFF
few,TRBV7-9,TRBJ2-7,CASSSLTGTGTAYEQYF
few,TRBV6-5,TRBJ2-1,CASSSRTSGSYEQFF
-,TRBV29-1,TRBJ2-1,CSVVTSGASYNEQFF
few,TRBV7-9,TRBJ1-2,CASSRTGIYGYTF
-,TRBV2,TRBJ1-1,CASSGGMNTEAFF
-,TRBV11-3,TRBJ2-1,CASSLEGGSYNEQFF
-,TRBV7-3,TRBJ2-1,CASSSTSYNEQFF
few,TRBV7-8,TRBJ2-7,CASSLASGRAYEQYF
-,TRBV25-1,TRBJ2-1,CASSEYNSNEQFF
-,TRBV28,TRBJ1-2,CASVPGLGDNYGYTF
-,TRBV7-2,TRBJ2-1,CASSLDGGSWNEQFF
few,TRBV27,TRBJ2-3,CASSLGSLPDTQYF
-,TRBV4-2,TRBJ1-2,CASSQELTKTMGYTF
-,TRBV6-1,TRBJ2-7,CASSDHGSPRAFYEQYF
-,TRBV28,TRBJ2-2,CASSHRAGELFF
-,TRBV18,TRBJ2-7,CASSSGRTQEQYF
few,TRBV2,TRBJ2-2,CASSKGLVLGELFF
-,TRBV5-1,TRBJ1-1,CASSLTGDTEAFF
-,TRBV6-5,TRBJ2-7,CASQIHDWSYEQYF
-,TRBV18,TRBJ1-1,CASSPPSAEAFF
few,TRBV27,TRBJ2-3,CASSLRPGDTQYF
-,TRBV7-2,TRBJ2-4,CASLGGKGDIQYF
few,TRBV6-1,TRBJ1-1,CASRRAANTEAFF
-,TRBV4-3,TRBJ1-2,CASSQDRDRVIYGYTF
-,TRBV10-3,TRBJ2-5,CASSRTSGRAVGETQYF
-,TRBV28,TRBJ1-1,CASRSGTEAFF
-,TRBV7-9,TRBJ2-3,CASSRGPWGTDTQYF
-,TRBV28,TRBJ1-4,CASSSAGVGVREKLFF
-,TRBV18,TRBJ1-1,CASSPATEGMNTEAFF
few,TRBV15,TRBJ1-2,CATSTDGYYGYTF
-,TRBV11-2,TRBJ2-3,CASSPRAGPNTDTQYF
-,TRBV6-5,TRBJ2-3,CASSRQGSTDTQYF
few,TRBV5-1,TRBJ1-4,CASSLGQGGKLFF
few,TRBV7-2,TRBJ2-7,CASSLGPPSSYEQYF
few,TRBV6-5,TRBJ1-4,CASSERSDEKLFF
few,TRBV16,TRBJ2-2,CASSQFRRGDTGELFF
few,TRBV6-4,TRBJ2-5,CASKAPWRVIQETQYF
-,TRBV15,TRBJ2-1,CATSSRGTPTSFF